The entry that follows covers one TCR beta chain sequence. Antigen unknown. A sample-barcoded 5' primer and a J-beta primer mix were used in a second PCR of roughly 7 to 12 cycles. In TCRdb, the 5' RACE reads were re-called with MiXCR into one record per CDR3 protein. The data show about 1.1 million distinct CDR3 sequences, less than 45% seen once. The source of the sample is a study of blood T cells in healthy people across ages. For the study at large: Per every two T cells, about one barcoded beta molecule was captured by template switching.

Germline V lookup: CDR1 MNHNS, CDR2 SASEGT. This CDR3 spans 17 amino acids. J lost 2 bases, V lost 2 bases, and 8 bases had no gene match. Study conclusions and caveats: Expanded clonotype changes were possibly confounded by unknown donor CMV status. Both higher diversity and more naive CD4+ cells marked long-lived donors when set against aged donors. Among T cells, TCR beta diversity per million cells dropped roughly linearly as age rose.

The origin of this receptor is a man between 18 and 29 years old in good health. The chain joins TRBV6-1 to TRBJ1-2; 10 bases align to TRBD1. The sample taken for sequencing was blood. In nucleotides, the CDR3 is TGTGCCAGCAGTGAATTTCTTGGGACAGGGGAAAACTATGGCTACACCTTC. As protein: CASSEFLGTGENYGYTF.